A single sample gave rise to the 7 T cell receptor beta chains below, sequenced in a study of CD8 T cells in ankylosing spondylitis. One entry per CDR3 protein, called by TCRdb with MiXCR from the 5' RACE reads. Of about 250,000 distinct CDR3 sequences in the sample, 15% to 20% were seen once. The sequenced sample consisted of blood, either unsorted or a sorted T cell fraction (not recorded which). These receptors all stem from a male donor with ankylosing spondylitis or in good health (not recorded which).

There are a few counts of this clonotype. The chain joins TRBV27 to TRBJ2-4; 8 bases map to TRBD2. The germline CDR1 and CDR2 sequences are MNHEY and SMNVEV (reference sequence). CDR3 length: 14 amino acids. After removal of 2 bases from V and 8 bases from J, the junction contained 5 bases not matched to a gene. The CDR3: CASSLRTSKDIQYF. CDR3 DNA: TGTGCCAGCAGTTTACGGACTAGCAAGGACATTCAGTACTTC.

This clonotype was observed a few times. This chain connects TRBV9 to TRBJ2-1, with TRBD2 identical over 11 bases. J was trimmed by 7 bases and V by 4 bases; bases with no gene match: 10. This CDR3 contains 16 residues. CDR1 is SGDLS and CDR2 is YYNGEE in the germline V gene. The CDR3 DNA reads as TGTGCCAGCAGCTCAAAACTAGCGGGAGTGGGGAATGAGCAGTTCTTC. Its translation: CASSSKLAGVGNEQFF.

Ten or more counts support this clonotype. The chain has TRBV4-3 and TRBJ2-3; no clear D. Germline CDR1 LGHNA, CDR2 YSLEER. The CDR3 runs to 13 residues. V dropped 4 bases and J dropped 4 bases, with 9 bases sitting between them. The CDR3 DNA follows: TGCGCCAGCAGCCCGGATATGTCAGATACGCAGTATTTT. Translation gives CASSPDMSDTQYF.

The chain links TRBV20-1 to TRBJ2-7; possible D gene TRBD1, 6 bases. This CDR3 spans 13 amino acids. Trimming took 6 bases from V and 0 from J, leaving 12 bases between them. Germline V gene lookup returns CDR1 DFQATT and CDR2 SNEGSKA (reference sequence). CDR3 DNA: TGCAGTGCAACCGGGACAAACTCCTACGAGCAGTACTTC. Protein sequence: CSATGTNSYEQYF.

The chain has TRBV19 and TRBJ2-1; D possibly uses TRBD1 or TRBD2 (5 bases each). V was shortened by 7 bases and J by 0 bases, with 25 bases between the two germline ends. This CDR3 contains 19 residues. Germline CDR1 and CDR2: LNHDA and SQIVND (reference sequence). The chain's CDR3 is CASNWGEINGESSYNEQFF. CDR3 bases: TGTGCCAGTAATTGGGGCGAGATCAACGGGGAAAGCTCCTACAATGAGCAGTTCTTC.

This clonotype was observed at least ten times. The rearrangement links TRBV9 to TRBJ2-1; no clear D gene. The CDR3 spans 15 residues. Trimming removed 0 bases from V and 1 base from J, with 8 bases in between. Germline assignment: CDR1 SGDLS and CDR2 YYNGEE. CDR3 nucleotide sequence: TGTGCCAGCAGCGTAGGAAGTTCTTCCTACAATGAGCAGTTCTTC. Translating it yields CASSVGSSSYNEQFF. Full variable domain (outside the CDR3, taken from reference TRBV9 and TRBJ2-1): DSGVTQTPKHLITATGQRVTLRCSPRSGDLSVYWYQQSLDQGLQFLIQYYNGEERAKGNILERFSAQQFPDLHSELNLSSLELGDSALYFCASSVGSSSYNEQFFGPGTRLTVL.

The chain couples TRBV7-9 to TRBJ2-2, with D possibly TRBD2 on 5 matching bases. V was trimmed by 1 base and J by 7 bases, leaving 13 bases between them. The CDR3 has 15 amino acids. Germline CDR1 SEHNR, CDR2 FQNEAQ (reference sequence). The CDR3 sequence: CASSLGGLKDGELFF. In DNA, the CDR3 is TGTGCCAGCAGCTTAGGAGGACTCAAAGACGGGGAGCTGTTTTTT.